The clone carrying this T cell receptor beta chain was picked up one time. Its specificity is unknown. The limits of the CDR3 on the DNA are not certain, so only TCRdb's listed CDR3 is given. Some clones are missing from TCRdb's copy, which holds only in-frame ones; the method was immunoSEQ multiplex PCR. The sample consists of some 54,000 clones, about 91% of them appearing once. Termini included, the CDR3 measures 15 amino acids. The germline V gene encodes CDR1 SQVTM and CDR2 ANQGSEA. These data are taken from a study of a mutant IDH1 vaccine in newly diagnosed glioma. Study information: Eight vaccine doses were administered to patients at weeks 1, 3, 5, 7, 11, 15, 19 and 23. Vaccine dosing followed radiotherapy by 4-6 weeks, or accompanied temozolomide cycles. The therapy given earlier, which was standard therapy, consisted of radiotherapy, temozolomide, or both, and most of the patients received both. General study points: Apparently unrelated to pseudoprogression were changes in the top peripheral T cell clonotypes.

The time point here: week 11, during vaccination. Vaccination used 300 ug of mutant IDH1 20-mer peptide per dose, with topical imiquimod. V and J are TRBV29-1 and TRBJ2-2; TRBD1 was called by the table and not checked on the DNA. This clonotype was obtained from a man aged 45-65 years with glioma. The input for sequencing was PBMCs, taken from a glioma patient whose treatment included an IDH1 peptide vaccine. CDR3 protein: CSVWRGTGATGELFF.